This T cell receptor (beta chain) was observed in a study of graft-versus-host responses after intestinal transplantation. Looking at the study overall: Multivisceral, liver-intestinal, or isolated intestinal grafts were transplanted into recipients. Study results and limitations: In recipient marrow, GvH clones were found, and some appeared first in ileum or blood.

With respect to this clone: Antigen: not known.

V lost 6 bases to trimming and J lost 3 bases; unmatched junction nucleotides: 6. The germline gives CDR1 MNHNS, CDR2 SASEGT. The CDR3 is 15 amino acids. Assay used: immunoSEQ multiplex PCR; TCRdb lists only in-frame clones, some missing. Of 95,000 to 110,000 clones in the sample, approximately 90% were seen once. The source is a human donor who was the organ donor for an intestinal transplant. V is TRBV6-1 and J is TRBJ2-3; 10 bases line up with TRBD2. Source: unstimulated CD4+ T cells sorted from spleen or lymph node cells, taken before transplant. The CDR3 reads CASRPLAGDTDTQYF. The CDR3 DNA reads TGTGCCAGCAGGCCCCTAGCGGGAGATACAGATACGCAGTATTTT.